These T cell receptor beta chains were read from a single sample in a study of cytomegalovirus exposure and HLA in healthy donors. Generated by immunoSEQ multiplex PCR, the TCRdb table keeps only in-frame clones and is missing some. The sample lists tens of thousands of clones, 80% to 95% seen once, with roughly 5.3% in the top ten. Sequencing used PBMCs. The origin of the receptors is a man aged 18 to 29 in good health and CMV-seronegative. Both conserved end residues are part of each CDR3. D genes are given only for firm matches. Rows may omit the clone size; those that give it use once, few, many or a size class.

abundance	j_gene	d_gene	v_gene	CDR3nt	CDR3aa
few	TRBJ1-6	.	TRBV6-1	TGTGCCAGCAGTGAAATCAGCTCCTATAATTCACCCCTCCACTTT	CASSEISSYNSPLHF
.	TRBJ2-1	.	TRBV6-6	TGTGCCAGCAGTTACTCGGGGGGGGGCGGCAATGAGCAGTTCTTC	CASSYSGGGGNEQFF
.	TRBJ2-1	.	TRBV19	TGTGCCAGTAGTATGGAGAGCTCCTACAATGAGCAGTTCTTC	CASSMESSYNEQFF
.	TRBJ2-6	TRBD1	TRBV7-8	TGTGCCAGCAGCTTGGCCGGGACAGGGTCTTCTGGGGCCAACGTCCTGACTTTC	CASSLAGTGSSGANVLTF
few	TRBJ1-6	.	TRBV2	TGTGCCAGTTCCAGAACACCCCTCCACTTT	CASSRTPLHF
.	TRBJ2-2	TRBD2	TRBV4-1	TGCGCCAGCAGCCTAACTAGCGGACCAGGAACCGGGGAGCTGTTTTTT	CASSLTSGPGTGELFF
.	TRBJ2-2	.	TRBV5-8	TGTGCCTCAAAAGACAGGAACACCGGGGAGCTGTTTTTT	CASKDRNTGELFF
.	TRBJ2-1	.	TRBV9	TGTGCCAGCAGCGTAGGAGCGGAGAACTACAATGAGCAGTTCTTC	CASSVGAENYNEQFF
once	TRBJ2-1	.	TRBV28	TGTGCCAGCAGGGATACGGGAACCAGGGGGCAGTTCTTC	CASRDTGTRGQFF
.	TRBJ1-2	.	TRBV27	TGTGCCAGCAGGACCTCGGGGAGGGAAGAGGGCTACACCTTC	CASRTSGREEGYTF
.	TRBJ2-3	.	TRBV29-1	TGCAGCGTTGAAGATCCGAGGACCCAGGGGACAGATACGCAGTATTTT	CSVEDPRTQGTDTQYF
once	TRBJ1-2	TRBD1	TRBV6-1	TGTGCCAGCAGTGAAAGGACAGGCGGCTACACCTTC	CASSERTGGYTF
.	TRBJ2-3	.	TRBV28	TGTGCCAGCAGTGTTAGCCGGAGAGGGGATACGCAGTATTTT	CASSVSRRGDTQYF
.	TRBJ2-7	.	TRBV7-2	TGTGCCAGCAGCCTGGGGAATTACCGGGGTGGGCAGTACTTC	CASSLGNYRGGQYF
.	TRBJ1-4	.	TRBV28	TGTGCCAGCAGTTTCCCAGGAACTAATGAAAAACTGTTTTTT	CASSFPGTNEKLFF
.	TRBJ1-1	TRBD1	TRBV27	TGTGCCAGCCTTCCCGAGGCTTTCGGTGGACAGGGGGTCACTGAAGCTTTCTTT	CASLPEAFGGQGVTEAFF
.	TRBJ1-5	.	TRBV18	TGTGCCAGCTCACCACAGGACAGACCGCCCCAGCATTTT	CASSPQDRPPQHF
.	TRBJ2-1	TRBD1	TRBV28	TGTGCCAGCAGTTTTGGGACAGGGATTCTTGGTGAGCAGTTCTTC	CASSFGTGILGEQFF
once	TRBJ2-1	TRBD2	TRBV7-2	TGTGCCAGCAGCTCAACCAGCGGGGGGGCCTACAATGAGCAGTTCTTC	CASSSTSGGAYNEQFF
.	TRBJ2-1	TRBD1	TRBV12-5	TGTGCTAGTGGTTTGGTACAGGGGTACAATGAGCAGTTCTTC	CASGLVQGYNEQFF
.	TRBJ2-5	.	TRBV7-6	TGTGCCAGCAGCAGCCATCCGGATGGAGGGGAGACCCAGTACTTC	CASSSHPDGGETQYF
.	TRBJ2-5	.	TRBV5-1	TGCGCCAGCAGCTTGGCCCTAGAGACCCAGTACTTC	CASSLALETQYF
.	TRBJ1-1	TRBD1	TRBV5-6	TGTGCCAGCAGCCTCAGGACAGGGAGGAACACTGAAGCTTTCTTT	CASSLRTGRNTEAFF
.	TRBJ2-3	.	TRBV29-1	TGCAGCGTCATGGACAAGACAGTCGCAGATACGCAGTATTTT	CSVMDKTVADTQYF
.	TRBJ1-5	.	TRBV28	TGTGCCATAACAGGTTATAGCAATCAGCCCCAGCATTTT	CAITGYSNQPQHF
.	TRBJ2-7	TRBD2	TRBV28	TGTGCCAGCAGCTCGACTAGCTGGACTAGCGGGGAGTACGAGCAGTACTTC	CASSSTSWTSGEYEQYF
.	TRBJ2-3	TRBD2	TRBV7-3	TGTGCCAGCAGCCTCCGTCGGGGGGGAGGAGATACGCAGTATTTT	CASSLRRGGGDTQYF
.	TRBJ1-4	.	TRBV25-1	TGTGCCAGCAGTGGACTACAGGGATTCGATGAAAAACTGTTTTTT	CASSGLQGFDEKLFF
.	TRBJ1-4	.	TRBV2	TGTGCCAGCAGTCCCCGGGGGAGACCGACTAATGAAAAACTGTTTTTT	CASSPRGRPTNEKLFF
.	TRBJ2-3	.	TRBV7-8	TGTGCCAGCAGAAAACGGGATCCAGGGGGCACAGATACGCAGTATTTT	CASRKRDPGGTDTQYF
once	TRBJ2-3	.	TRBV5-1	TGCGCCAGCCGCCCCCGCGGCACAGATACGCAGTATTTT	CASRPRGTDTQYF
once	TRBJ2-7	.	TRBV2	TGTGCCAGCAGTGAACAGGGGCCAACCTACGAGCAGTACTTC	CASSEQGPTYEQYF
.	TRBJ1-4	.	TRBV7-8	TGTGCCAGCAGGGAAAGGGGGACAACTAATGAAAAACTGTTTTTT	CASRERGTTNEKLFF
.	TRBJ1-1	.	TRBV29-1	TGCAGCGTTGACAGGGTCAACACTGAAGCTTTCTTT	CSVDRVNTEAFF
.	TRBJ2-1	TRBD1	TRBV25-1	TGTGCCAGCAGTGAGAAAGGGGGCAGTGAGCAGTTCTTC	CASSEKGGSEQFF
once	TRBJ1-2	TRBD1	TRBV6-1	TGTGCCAGCGTGCAGACAGGGGGCTATGGCTACACCTTC	CASVQTGGYGYTF
.	TRBJ1-1	TRBD1	TRBV19	TGTGCCAGTAGTATGGGGCAGGGGGCTTACACTGAAGCTTTCTTT	CASSMGQGAYTEAFF
.	TRBJ1-5	TRBD1	TRBV4-1	TGCGCCAGCAGCCAGGAAGGGACAGGGGATGGTCAGCCCCAGCATTTT	CASSQEGTGDGQPQHF
.	TRBJ2-7	TRBD2	TRBV4-2	TGTGCCAGCAGCCCGGAGCGGGGGACCTACGAGCAGTACTTC	CASSPERGTYEQYF
medium-sized	TRBJ2-1	TRBD2	TRBV19	TGTGCCAGTACCCCTGCTGGCGGGAGGGCCGTTGGTGAGCAGTTCTTC	CASTPAGGRAVGEQFF
.	TRBJ2-5	.	TRBV7-8	TGTGCCAGCAGCTTAGCCTCAGGGTTCCAGTACTTC	CASSLASGFQYF
.	TRBJ2-3	TRBD1	TRBV28	TGTGCCAGCAGTTTGACAGGGTTGAGCACAGATACGCAGTATTTT	CASSLTGLSTDTQYF
once	TRBJ2-2	.	TRBV9	TGTGCCAGCAGCGTAGAAAATAGCGGCACCGGGGAGCTGTTTTTT	CASSVENSGTGELFF
.	TRBJ2-5	.	TRBV7-6	TGTGCCAGCAGCTTGGAGGCCAGGCTCCAAGAGACCCAGTACTTC	CASSLEARLQETQYF
.	TRBJ2-7	TRBD2	TRBV11-2	TGTGCCAGCAGCTTAGGTGCTCGACTAGCCTCCGAGCAGTACTTC	CASSLGARLASEQYF